The text below deals with one T cell receptor beta chain. No cognate antigen has been identified for it. No per-base quality is available; no much larger clone lies one base away. This sample was included in a study of cytomegalovirus exposure and HLA in healthy donors (dated by TCRdb to 2016 to 2017). Study-wide context: An earlier analysis of fewer than 750 of the donors reported 276 Gb of sequence data and 95 million to 130 million unique TCR beta sequences obtained from some 170 million T cells. The study was designed to test whether signatures of past pathogen exposure could be identified by cataloging public T cell receptors. Genome-wide SNP genotypes for about 55% of the roughly 670 donors were used in a later genetic analysis, which treated that subset as a discovery cohort. Typing coverage varied by locus: roughly 620-640 donors for A, B, C, DRB1 and DQB1; under 550 for DQA1; approximately 570 for DPA1; fewer than 480 for DPB1. Of the roughly 390 genotyped donors, over 70% fell in the genetic ancestry cluster associated with self-reported Caucasian donors. To predict cytomegalovirus infection status, the study combined high-throughput TCR immunosequencing, statistical association of individual TCRs with disease status, and machine learning. Every discovery cohort repertoire had been produced on one sequencing platform. Roughly 300 gigabases of sequencing data and 70 million to 100 million unique TCR sequences were included in an early release covering around 650 HLA-typed donors. Using immunosequencing, the study profiled T cell repertoires from approximately 700 subjects and related those repertoires to cytomegalovirus serostatus. A separate validation cohort of approximately 130 different subjects was used in addition to the 666-subject first cohort. On average, 235,054 unique TCR beta nucleotide sequences were sequenced per donor among 350 to 400 genotyped donors of the cohort, with roughly 19% of those sequences being non-productive. The later analysis used no new phenotypic data to find candidate immune exposures, relying instead on TCR beta sequences and their occurrence across donors. HLA typing included class I and class II loci at four-digit resolution. In an earlier analysis of around 540 of the donors, high-throughput TCR beta sequencing was used to judge whether each TCR beta V gene segment behaved as functional or pseudogenic. Several DR-DQ haplotypes were handled as single units for association and clustering because linkage in the cohort was strong. A later analysis re-examined previously published TCR beta repertoires from several hundred donors and added high-resolution HLA genotyping to investigate patterns of TCR occurrence. Donor age, sex, ethnicity and CMV serostatus were collected together with the repertoire data.

The cysteine opens and the phenylalanine closes a CDR3 of 17 amino acids. The only DNA kept is the CDR3, 51 bases in frame from the first base. Libraries were made using the immunoSEQ multiplex PCR assay. For the multiplex PCR, a mixture combining 60 forward primers for TCR Vbeta segments and 13 reverse primers for TCR Jbeta segments was used. The CDR3 region of rearranged TCR beta genes was amplified from genomic DNA by a multiplex PCR assay. The Illumina HiSeq System was used to sequence the amplified TCR beta libraries as 87-base-pair reads. Per the original workflow: In a later analysis, 77 million or so unique TCR beta chains were counted across the roughly 610 repertoires, and roughly 10 million of these chains were shared by at least two donors. A nearest-neighbor algorithm error-corrected the raw reads and collapsed the reads into unique sequences, merging closely related sequences to remove PCR and sequencing errors. To assign V, D and J gene segments, CDR3 sequences were aligned to IMGT reference sequences. For a sequence to be retained, at least a six-nucleotide match to both a V gene segment and a J gene segment was required. A rearrangement counted as productive if the CDR3 had no stop codons and remained in frame with V and J, and every other rearrangement counted as non-productive. CDR3 was defined by IMGT convention, running from the second conserved V-encoded cysteine to the conserved J-encoded phenylalanine. The earlier analysis of 450 to 750 of the donors excluded any sequence lacking an unambiguous match to a single V gene segment. In an earlier analysis of around 590 of the donors, a V segment was called functional when productive rearrangements were above 56.7%, and segregating when the standard deviation between donors exceeded 5%. A statistical classification framework was built to diagnose cytomegalovirus status from the catalog of TCR beta chain sequences. A later analysis assigned V and J genes by comparing TCR nucleotide sequences with IMGT/GENE-DB human TR gene sequences. In a later analysis, CDR3 sequences and most-parsimonious VDJ recombination scenarios were assigned using the TCRdist pipeline. A later analysis defined each TCR beta chain by its CDR3 amino acid sequence plus V-gene family, and excluded reads lacking a unique V-gene family. A later analysis removed roughly 590 highly shared, low-generation-probability nucleotide sequences to deal with suspected cross-contamination and a sequencing artifact. A later analysis calculated a clonal expansion index for each public chain from normalized within-repertoire ranks of inferred template counts. Generation probabilities in a later analysis came from a VDJ recombination model fitted to out-of-frame rearrangements, and those results were checked against IGoR. Hypergeometric tests were used in a later analysis to score TCR-TCR, TCR-HLA and TCR-CMV co-occurrence, with a repertoire-size bias correction applied to the TCR pairs. False discovery rates were estimated in a later analysis by permuting HLA or CMV assignments 20 times. In a later analysis, co-occurring TCRs were grouped using DBSCAN, with TCRdist sequence similarity added in when clustering inside HLA-allele-positive subsets. Repertoires with fewer than 30,000 or more than 120,000 public chains were left out of co-occurrence clustering, as were five repertoires with anomalous nucleotide sharing. The table was pulled from immuneACCESS by TCRdb, which kept in-frame rearrangements only. Such tables lose some clones; where checked, under half of the loss comes from unresolved V genes, and the rest has no known cause. V, J and clone size are taken as reported in that table, and D and trimming were inferred from the DNA itself. The sample has 200,000 or so clones on record, approximately 80% of them singletons. The top ten clonotypes cover about 2% of the sample.

The cohort was made up of 500 to 800 healthy bone marrow donors. All cohort members were sampled while nominally healthy, although unrecorded immune exposures were likely present. The donor was CMV seropositive and belonged to the group of 250 to 300 seropositive cohort members. A peripheral blood sample was collected from each donor, and TCR beta sequencing was performed on peripheral blood mononuclear cells. The Qiagen DNeasy Blood Extraction Kit was used to extract genomic DNA from the blood cell samples. What the research found in general, with its limitations: An association between a missense DCLRE1C variant and V-gene and J-gene trimming of TCR beta chains was found in a later genetic analysis and replicated in an independent cohort. The only immune exposure information available for the cohort was CMV serostatus. The cohort was sequenced for TCR beta chains only, and without alpha or paired-chain data the features that could be detected were limited. According to a later analysis, parvovirus B19, influenza, CMV and Epstein-Barr virus appeared linked to several top co-occurrence clusters. A cluster of highly shared sequence variants was judged likely to be a technical artifact of the sequencing pipeline. It was suggested by the authors that the approach could potentially be generalized to other disease states and immunological phenotypes. Linkage disequilibrium might explain the correlated functional status among segregating V segments, but an unknown experimental factor could not be ruled out. An earlier analysis of 450 to 750 of the donors showed that most TCR beta V segments appeared in productive rearrangements either about 87% or about 30% of the time, which broadly matched IMGT annotations. Because counts were too low, seventeen rarely observed V segments, including chromosome 9 orphons, were excluded from the earlier analysis of fewer than 650 of the donors. The 87-base-pair reads could not distinguish some IMGT-functional V segments, including TRBV6-2 and TRBV6-3, so those segments were excluded. A further reported finding was that TCR beta sequences accurately predicted the HLA-A and HLA-B alleles for most subjects in the first cohort. The classifier was reported to diagnose cytomegalovirus status with high specificity and sensitivity in both the original cohort and the validation cohort. A later analysis found that TCR association rates varied across HLA loci, with DRB1 alleles showing the most associated TCRs and HLA-C alleles the fewest. Most TCR sequences were observed very rarely across donors, whereas some public TCRs were present in many individuals. Roughly uniform sequencing depth across donors was assumed in presence/absence analyses, although this assumption may not hold. In a later analysis, some 17,000 TCR beta sequences were associated with specific HLA alleles at a false discovery rate of 0.05. HLA typing was unavailable for some donors at each locus, so association tests used only the typed subset. A later analysis found that HLA-associated TCR beta chains were more clonally expanded and had lower generation probabilities than equally common non-associated chains. In vitro tests confirmed that a few of the cytomegalovirus-associated TCR beta chains recognize cytomegalovirus antigens. According to a later analysis, most CMV-associated TCR beta chains appeared to be HLA-restricted, and the HLA associations seemed to be driven largely by CMV exposure. Strong co-occurrence of HLA alleles, especially DR and DQ, made assigning TCR associations to individual alleles difficult. The study listed approximately 150 TCR beta chains as associated with cytomegalovirus. A later genetic analysis reported fewer N-insertions in productive TCRs among donors in an Asian-associated ancestry cluster than the roughly 640-donor mean.

Recombination joined TRBV21-1 with TRBJ1-1; the table names TRBD1, a call not compared with the DNA. TRBV21-1 is shown as a pseudogene. The sample was PBMCs. The origin of this receptor is a woman under 30 in good health and CMV-seropositive. This receptor has the CDR3 CASSSKIPGAFNTEAFF. The sequence in DNA is TGTGCCAGCAGCAGTAAGATACCAGGGGCCTTTAACACTGAAGCTTTCTTT.